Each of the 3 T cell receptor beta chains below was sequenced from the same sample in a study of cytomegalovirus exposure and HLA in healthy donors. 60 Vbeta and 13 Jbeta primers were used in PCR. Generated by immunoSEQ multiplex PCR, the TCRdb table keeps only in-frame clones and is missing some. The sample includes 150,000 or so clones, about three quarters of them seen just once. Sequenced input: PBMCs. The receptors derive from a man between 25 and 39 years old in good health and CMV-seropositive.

The CDR3 DNA reads as TGTGCCAGCATAGAGGGGGAAGAGCAGTACTTC. Translation: CASIEGEEQYF. The J gene is TRBJ2-7, the V gene TRBV7-2; perhaps TRBD1 as D (6 bases). Germline values: CDR1 SGHTA, CDR2 FQGNSA. The CDR3 length is 11 residues. The V gene lost 7 bases and the J gene lost 7 bases, with 11 bases spanning the gap.

DNA of the CDR3: TGCGCCAGCAGCTTGGCGGGGACTAGCGGGCGTCGCAATGAGCAGTTCTTC. As protein: CASSLAGTSGRRNEQFF. The rearrangement links TRBV5-1 to TRBJ2-1, with 12 bases fitting TRBD2. This CDR3 region has 17 residues. Germline V CDR1 and CDR2: SGHRS, YFSETQ. V trimming: 0 bases; J trimming: 6 bases; junction bases outside the gene matches: 7.

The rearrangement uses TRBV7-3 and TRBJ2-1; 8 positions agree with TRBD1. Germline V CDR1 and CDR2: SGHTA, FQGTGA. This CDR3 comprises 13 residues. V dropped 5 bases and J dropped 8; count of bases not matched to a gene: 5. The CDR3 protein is CASSRSGGDEQFF. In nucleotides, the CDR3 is TGTGCCAGCAGCCGTTCAGGGGGCGATGAGCAGTTCTTC.